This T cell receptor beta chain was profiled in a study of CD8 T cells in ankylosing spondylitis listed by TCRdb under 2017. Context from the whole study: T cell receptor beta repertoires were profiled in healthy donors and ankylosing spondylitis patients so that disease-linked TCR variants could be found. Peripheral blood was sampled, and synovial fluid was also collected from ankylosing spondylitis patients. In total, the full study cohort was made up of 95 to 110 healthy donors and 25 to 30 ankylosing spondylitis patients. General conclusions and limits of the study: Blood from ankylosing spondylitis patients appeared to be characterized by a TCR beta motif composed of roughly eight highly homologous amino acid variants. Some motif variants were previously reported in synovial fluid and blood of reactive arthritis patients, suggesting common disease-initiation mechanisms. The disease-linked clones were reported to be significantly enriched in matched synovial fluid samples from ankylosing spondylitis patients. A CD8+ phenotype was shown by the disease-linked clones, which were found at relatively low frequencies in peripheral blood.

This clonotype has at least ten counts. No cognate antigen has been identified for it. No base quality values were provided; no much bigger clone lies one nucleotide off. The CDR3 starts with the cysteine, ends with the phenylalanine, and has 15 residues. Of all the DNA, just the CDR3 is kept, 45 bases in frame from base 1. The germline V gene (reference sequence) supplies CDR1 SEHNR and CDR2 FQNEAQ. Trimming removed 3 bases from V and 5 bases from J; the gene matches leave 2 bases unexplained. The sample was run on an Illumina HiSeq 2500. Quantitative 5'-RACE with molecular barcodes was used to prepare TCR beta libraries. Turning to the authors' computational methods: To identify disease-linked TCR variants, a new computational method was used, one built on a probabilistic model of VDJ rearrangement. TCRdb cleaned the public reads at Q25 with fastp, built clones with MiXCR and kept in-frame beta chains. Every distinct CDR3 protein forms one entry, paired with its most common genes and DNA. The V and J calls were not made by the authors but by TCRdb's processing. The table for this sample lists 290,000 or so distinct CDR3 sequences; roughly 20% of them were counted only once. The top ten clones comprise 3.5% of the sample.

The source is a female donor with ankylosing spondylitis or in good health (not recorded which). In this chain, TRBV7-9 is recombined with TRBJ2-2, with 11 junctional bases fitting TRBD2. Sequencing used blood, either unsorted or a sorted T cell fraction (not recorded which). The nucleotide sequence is TGTGCCAGCAGCTTTAGCGGGAGGGCGACCGGGGAGCTGTTTTTT. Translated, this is CASSFSGRATGELFF. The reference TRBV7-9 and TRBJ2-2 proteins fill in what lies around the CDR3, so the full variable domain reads DTGVSQNPRHKITKRGQNVTFRCDPISEHNRLYWYRQTLGQGPEFLTYFQNEAQLEKSRLLSDRFSAERPKGSFSTLEIQRTEQGDSAMYLCASSFSGRATGELFFGEGSRLTVL.